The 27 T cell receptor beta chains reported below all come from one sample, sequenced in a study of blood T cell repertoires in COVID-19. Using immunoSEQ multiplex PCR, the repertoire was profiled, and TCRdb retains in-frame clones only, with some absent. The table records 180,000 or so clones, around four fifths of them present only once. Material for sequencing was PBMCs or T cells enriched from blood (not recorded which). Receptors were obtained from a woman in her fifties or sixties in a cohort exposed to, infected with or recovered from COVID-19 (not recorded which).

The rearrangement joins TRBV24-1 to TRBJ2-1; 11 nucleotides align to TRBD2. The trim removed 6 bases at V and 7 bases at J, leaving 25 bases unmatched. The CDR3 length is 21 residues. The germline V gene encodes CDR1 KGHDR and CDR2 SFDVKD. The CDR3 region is CATSSYHLSALTSGKLNEQFF. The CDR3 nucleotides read TGTGCCACCAGTTCTTACCATCTCTCTGCCCTGACTAGCGGGAAACTGAATGAGCAGTTCTTC.

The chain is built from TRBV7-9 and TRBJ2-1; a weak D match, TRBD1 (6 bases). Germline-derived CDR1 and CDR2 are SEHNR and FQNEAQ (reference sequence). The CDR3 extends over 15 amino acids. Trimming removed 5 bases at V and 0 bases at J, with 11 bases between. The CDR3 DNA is TGTGCCAGCAGCCTAGGACAGATCTCCTACAATGAGCAGTTCTTC. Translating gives CASSLGQISYNEQFF.

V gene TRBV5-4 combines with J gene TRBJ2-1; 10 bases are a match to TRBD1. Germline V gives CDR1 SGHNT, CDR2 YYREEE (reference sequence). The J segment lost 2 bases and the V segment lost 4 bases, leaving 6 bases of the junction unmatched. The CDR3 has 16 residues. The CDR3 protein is CASSDGTGEPYNEQFF. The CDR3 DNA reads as TGTGCCAGCAGCGACGGGACAGGGGAGCCCTACAATGAGCAGTTCTTC.

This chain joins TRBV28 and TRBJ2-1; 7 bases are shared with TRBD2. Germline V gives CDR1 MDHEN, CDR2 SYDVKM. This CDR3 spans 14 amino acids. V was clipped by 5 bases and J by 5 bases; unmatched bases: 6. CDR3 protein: CASSPRDYNNEQFF. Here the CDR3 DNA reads TGTGCCAGCAGTCCTCGGGACTACAACAATGAGCAGTTCTTC.

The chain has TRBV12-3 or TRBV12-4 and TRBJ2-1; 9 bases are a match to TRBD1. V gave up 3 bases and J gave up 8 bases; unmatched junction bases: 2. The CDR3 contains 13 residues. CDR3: CASSLGQGHEQFF. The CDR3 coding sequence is TGTGCCAGCAGTTTGGGACAGGGCCATGAGCAGTTCTTC.

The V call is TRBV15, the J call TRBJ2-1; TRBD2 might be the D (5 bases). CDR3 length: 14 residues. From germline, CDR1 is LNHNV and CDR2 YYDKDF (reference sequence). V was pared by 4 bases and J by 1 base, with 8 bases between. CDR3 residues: CATSKGGSYNEQFF. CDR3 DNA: TGTGCCACCAGCAAGGGCGGGTCCTACAATGAGCAGTTCTTC.

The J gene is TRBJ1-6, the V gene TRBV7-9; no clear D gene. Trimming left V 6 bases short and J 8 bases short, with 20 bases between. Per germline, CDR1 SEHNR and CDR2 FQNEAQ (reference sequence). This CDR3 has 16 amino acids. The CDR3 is CASRSIGLMSHSPLHF. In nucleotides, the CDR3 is TGTGCCAGCAGAAGCATTGGACTCATGTCTCATTCACCCCTCCACTTT. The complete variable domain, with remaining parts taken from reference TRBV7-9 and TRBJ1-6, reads DTGVSQNPRHKITKRGQNVTFRCDPISEHNRLYWYRQTLGQGPEFLTYFQNEAQLEKSRLLSDRFSAERPKGSFSTLEIQRTEQGDSAMYLCASRSIGLMSHSPLHFGNGTRLTVT.

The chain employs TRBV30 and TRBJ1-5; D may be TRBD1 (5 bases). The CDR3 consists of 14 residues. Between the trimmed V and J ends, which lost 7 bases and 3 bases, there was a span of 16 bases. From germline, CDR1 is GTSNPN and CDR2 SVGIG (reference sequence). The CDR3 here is CAYTSDNFNQPQHF. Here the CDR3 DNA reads TGTGCCTACACCTCGGACAACTTCAATCAGCCCCAGCATTTT.

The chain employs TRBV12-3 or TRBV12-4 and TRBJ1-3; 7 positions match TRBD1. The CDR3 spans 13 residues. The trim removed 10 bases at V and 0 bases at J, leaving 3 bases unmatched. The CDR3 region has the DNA TGTGCCATGACAGGGAGCTCTGGAAACACCATATATTTT. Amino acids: CAMTGSSGNTIYF.

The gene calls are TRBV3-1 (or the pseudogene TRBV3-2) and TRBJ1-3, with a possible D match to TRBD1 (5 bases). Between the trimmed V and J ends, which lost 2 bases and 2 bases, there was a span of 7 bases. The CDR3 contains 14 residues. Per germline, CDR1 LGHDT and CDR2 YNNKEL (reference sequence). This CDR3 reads CASSQRGAGNTIYF. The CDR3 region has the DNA TGTGCCAGCAGCCAACGGGGGGCTGGAAACACCATATATTTT.

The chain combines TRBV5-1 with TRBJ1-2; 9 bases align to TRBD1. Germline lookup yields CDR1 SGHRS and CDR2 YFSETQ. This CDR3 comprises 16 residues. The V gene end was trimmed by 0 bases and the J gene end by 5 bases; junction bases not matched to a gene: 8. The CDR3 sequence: CASSLEVAGQGYGYTF. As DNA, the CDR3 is TGCGCCAGCAGCTTGGAAGTTGCGGGACAGGGTTATGGCTACACCTTC.

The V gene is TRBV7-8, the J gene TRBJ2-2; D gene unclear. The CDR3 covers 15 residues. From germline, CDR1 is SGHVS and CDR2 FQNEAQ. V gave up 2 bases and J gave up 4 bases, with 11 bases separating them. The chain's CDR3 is CASSLSLGGTGELFF. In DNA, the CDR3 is TGTGCCAGCAGCTTAAGCCTAGGCGGCACCGGGGAGCTGTTTTTT.

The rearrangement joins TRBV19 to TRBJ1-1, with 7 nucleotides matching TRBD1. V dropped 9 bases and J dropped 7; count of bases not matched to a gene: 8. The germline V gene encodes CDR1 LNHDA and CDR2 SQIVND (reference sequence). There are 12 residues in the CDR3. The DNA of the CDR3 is TGTGCCAGCCAAGAGACAGGGTTTGAAGCTTTCTTT. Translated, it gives CASQETGFEAFF. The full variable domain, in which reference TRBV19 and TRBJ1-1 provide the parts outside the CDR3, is DGGITQSPKYLFRKEGQNVTLSCEQNLNHDAMYWYRQDPGQGLRLIYYSQIVNDFQKGDIAEGYSVSREKKESFPLTVTSAQKNPTAFYLCASQETGFEAFFGQGTRLTVV.

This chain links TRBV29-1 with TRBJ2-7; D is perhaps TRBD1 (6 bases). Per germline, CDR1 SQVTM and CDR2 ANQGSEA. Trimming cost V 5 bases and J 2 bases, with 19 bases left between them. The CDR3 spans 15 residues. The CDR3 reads CSVLKLTGIAYEQYF. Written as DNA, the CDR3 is TGCAGCGTTCTGAAATTAACAGGGATAGCCTACGAGCAGTACTTC.

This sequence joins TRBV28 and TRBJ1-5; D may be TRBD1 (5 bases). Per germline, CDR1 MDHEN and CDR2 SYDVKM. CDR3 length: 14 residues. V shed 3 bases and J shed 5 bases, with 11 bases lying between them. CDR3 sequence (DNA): TGTGCCAGCAGTTTTTCAGGGATTGATCAGCCCCAGCATTTT. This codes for CASSFSGIDQPQHF.

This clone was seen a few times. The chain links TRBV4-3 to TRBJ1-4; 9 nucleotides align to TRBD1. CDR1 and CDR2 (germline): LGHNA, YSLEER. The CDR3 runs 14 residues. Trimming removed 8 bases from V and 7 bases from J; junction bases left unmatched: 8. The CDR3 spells CASGKQGATEKLFF. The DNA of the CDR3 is TGCGCCAGCGGAAAACAGGGGGCAACTGAAAAACTGTTTTTT.

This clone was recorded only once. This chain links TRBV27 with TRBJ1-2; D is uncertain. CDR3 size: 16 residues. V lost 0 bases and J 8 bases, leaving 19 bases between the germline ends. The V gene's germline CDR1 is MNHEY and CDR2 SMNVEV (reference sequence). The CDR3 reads CASSLSSAGGFQGYTF. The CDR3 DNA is TGTGCCAGCAGTTTATCGTCTGCGGGAGGGTTTCAGGGCTACACCTTC.

CDR3 in amino acids: CASSLEARADTQYF. CDR3 nucleotides: TGTGCCAGCAGCTTAGAAGCCAGGGCAGATACGCAGTATTTT. The V call is TRBV7-9, the J call TRBJ2-3, with a possible D match to TRBD1 (5 bases). This CDR3 has 14 amino acids. Trimming shortened V by 1 base and J by 4 bases, and 9 bases separated the two germline ends. Germline loops: CDR1 SEHNR, CDR2 FQNEAQ (reference sequence).

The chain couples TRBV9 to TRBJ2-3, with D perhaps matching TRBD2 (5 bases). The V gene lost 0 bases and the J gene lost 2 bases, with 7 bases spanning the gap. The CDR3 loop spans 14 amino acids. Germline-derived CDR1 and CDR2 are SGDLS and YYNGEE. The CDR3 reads CASSVGGNTDTQYF. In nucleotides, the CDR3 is TGTGCCAGCAGCGTAGGAGGGAACACAGATACGCAGTATTTT.

The CDR3 region has the DNA TGTGCCATCAACTCCGACAGGGCCCCCTACGAGCAGTACTTC. It translates to CAINSDRAPYEQYF. The chain links TRBV10-3 to TRBJ2-7; 7 bases are shared with TRBD1. Losses at the gene ends were 7 bases for V and 2 bases for J; bases not matched to a gene: 8. Germline CDR1 and CDR2: ENHRY and SYGVKD. This CDR3 comprises 14 residues.

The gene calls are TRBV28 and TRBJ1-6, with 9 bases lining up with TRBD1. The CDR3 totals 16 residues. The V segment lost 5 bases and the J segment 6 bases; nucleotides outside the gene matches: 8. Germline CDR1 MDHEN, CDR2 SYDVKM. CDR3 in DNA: TGTGCCAGCAGTCCAAAGACAGGGGGAGGTAATTCACCCCTCCACTTT. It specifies CASSPKTGGGNSPLHF.

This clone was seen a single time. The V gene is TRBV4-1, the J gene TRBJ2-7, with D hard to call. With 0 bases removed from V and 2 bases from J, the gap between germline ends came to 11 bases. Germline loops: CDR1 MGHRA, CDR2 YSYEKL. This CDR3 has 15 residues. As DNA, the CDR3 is TGCGCCAGCAGCCAAGAAAGAGGTTTTGCCTACGAGCAGTACTTC. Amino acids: CASSQERGFAYEQYF.

The CDR3 region has the DNA TGTGCCAGCAGAAACCGGGACAGGGGTGATGGCTACACCTTC. Its translation: CASRNRDRGDGYTF. This chain links TRBV6-4 with TRBJ1-2, with 10 bases fitting TRBD1. CDR3 length: 14 residues. Germline assignment: CDR1 MRHNA and CDR2 SNTAGT. J lost 6 bases, V lost 6 bases, and 7 bases had no gene match.

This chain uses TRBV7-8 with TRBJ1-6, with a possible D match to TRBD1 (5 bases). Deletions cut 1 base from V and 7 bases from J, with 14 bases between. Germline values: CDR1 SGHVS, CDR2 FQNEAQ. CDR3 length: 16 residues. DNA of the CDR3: TGTGCCAGCAGCTTAGTAGCTCAGGGCCGGAATTCACCCCTCCACTTT. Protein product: CASSLVAQGRNSPLHF.

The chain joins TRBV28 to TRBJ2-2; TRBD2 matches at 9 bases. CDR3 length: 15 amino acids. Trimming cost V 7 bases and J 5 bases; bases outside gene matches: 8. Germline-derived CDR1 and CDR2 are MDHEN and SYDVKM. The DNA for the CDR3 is TGTGCCAGCACGTCAGCGGGAGGTGGAACCGGGGAGCTGTTTTTT. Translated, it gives CASTSAGGGTGELFF.

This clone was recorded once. This chain's CDR3 is CASTFDQDTAYEQYF. CDR3 in DNA: TGTGCCAGCACGTTCGATCAGGACACTGCCTACGAGCAGTACTTC. The chain couples TRBV7-9 to TRBJ2-7, with D possibly being TRBD1 (5 bases). The CDR3 is 15 residues long. The ends were cut back, 7 bases at V and 2 bases at J, with 18 bases in the middle. Germline V gene lookup returns CDR1 SEHNR and CDR2 FQNEAQ (reference sequence).

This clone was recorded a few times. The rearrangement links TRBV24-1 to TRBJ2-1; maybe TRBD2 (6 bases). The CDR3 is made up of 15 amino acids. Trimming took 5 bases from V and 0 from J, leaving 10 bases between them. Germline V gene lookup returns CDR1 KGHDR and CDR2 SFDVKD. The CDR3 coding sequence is TGTGCCACCAGTGCCGGGAGAAACTCCTACAATGAGCAGTTCTTC. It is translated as CATSAGRNSYNEQFF.